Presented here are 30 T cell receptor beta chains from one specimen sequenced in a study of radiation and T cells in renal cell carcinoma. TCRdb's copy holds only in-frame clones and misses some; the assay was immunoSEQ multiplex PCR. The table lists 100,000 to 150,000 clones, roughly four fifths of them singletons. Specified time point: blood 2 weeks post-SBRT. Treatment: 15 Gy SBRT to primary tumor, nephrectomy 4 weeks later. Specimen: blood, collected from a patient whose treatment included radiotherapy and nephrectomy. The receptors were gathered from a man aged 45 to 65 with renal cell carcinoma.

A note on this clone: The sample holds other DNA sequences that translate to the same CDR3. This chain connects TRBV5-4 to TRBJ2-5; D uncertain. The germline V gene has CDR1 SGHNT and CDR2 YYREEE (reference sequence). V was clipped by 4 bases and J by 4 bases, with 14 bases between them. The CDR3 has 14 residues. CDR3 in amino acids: CASSPAGGLETQYF. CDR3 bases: TGTGCCAGCAGCCCTGCCGGTGGTTTAGAGACCCAGTACTTC. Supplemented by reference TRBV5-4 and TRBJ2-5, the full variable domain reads ETGVTQSPTHLIKTRGQQVTLRCSSQSGHNTVSWYQQALGQGPQFIFQYYREEENGRGNFPPRFSGLQFPNYSSELNVNALELDDSALYLCASSPAGGLETQYFGPGTRLLVL.

The CDR3: CASTETGEQYF. The CDR3 nucleotides are TGTGCCAGCACGGAGACGGGCGAGCAGTACTTC. V usage is TRBV6-6 and J usage is TRBJ2-7; D not certain. The CDR3 contains 11 residues. Trimming took off 7 bases at V and 6 bases at J, with 10 bases between the two ends. Germline CDR1 MNHNY, CDR2 SVGAGI (reference sequence).

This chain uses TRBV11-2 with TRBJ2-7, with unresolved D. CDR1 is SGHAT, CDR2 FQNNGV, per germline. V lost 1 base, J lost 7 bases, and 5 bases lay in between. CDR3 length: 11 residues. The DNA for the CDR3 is TGTGCCAGCAGCTTAGTAGGGGAGCAGTACTTC. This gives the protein CASSLVGEQYF.

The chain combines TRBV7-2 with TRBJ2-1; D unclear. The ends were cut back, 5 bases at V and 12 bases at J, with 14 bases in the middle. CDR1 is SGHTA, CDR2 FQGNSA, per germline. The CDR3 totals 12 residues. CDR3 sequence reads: CASSRDTGGQFF. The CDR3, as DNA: TGTGCCAGCAGCAGAGACACCGGCGGGCAGTTCTTC.

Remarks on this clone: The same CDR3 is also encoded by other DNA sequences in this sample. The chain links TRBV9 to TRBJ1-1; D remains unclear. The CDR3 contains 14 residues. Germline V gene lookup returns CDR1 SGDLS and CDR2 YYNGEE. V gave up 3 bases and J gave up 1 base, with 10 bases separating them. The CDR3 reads CASSAQTGNTEAFF. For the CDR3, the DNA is TGTGCCAGCAGCGCGCAGACGGGGAACACTGAAGCTTTCTTT.

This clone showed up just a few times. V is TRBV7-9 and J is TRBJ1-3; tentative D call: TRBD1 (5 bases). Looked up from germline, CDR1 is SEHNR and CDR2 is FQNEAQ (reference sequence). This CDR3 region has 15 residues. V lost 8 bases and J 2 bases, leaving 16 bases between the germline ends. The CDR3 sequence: CASGAKREAGNTIYF. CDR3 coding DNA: TGTGCCAGCGGGGCCAAGCGGGAGGCTGGAAACACCATATATTTT.

As DNA, the CDR3 is TGTGCCTGGAGTGTACGTCTTCCCGGGGACACCATATATTTT. This sequence encodes CAWSVRLPGDTIYF. The V and J genes are TRBV30 and TRBJ1-3, with D unresolved. The V gene's germline CDR1 is GTSNPN and CDR2 SVGIG (reference sequence). This CDR3 spans 14 amino acids. V lost 0 bases to trimming and J lost 8 bases, with 14 bases between them.

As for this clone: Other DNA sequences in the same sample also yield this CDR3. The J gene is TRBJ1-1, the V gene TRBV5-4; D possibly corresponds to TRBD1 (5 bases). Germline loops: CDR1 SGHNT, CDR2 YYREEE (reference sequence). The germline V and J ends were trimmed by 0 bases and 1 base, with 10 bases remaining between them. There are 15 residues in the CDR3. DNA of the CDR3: TGTGCCAGCAGCTTGGACGGGGGAACGAACACTGAAGCTTTCTTT. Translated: CASSLDGGTNTEAFF.

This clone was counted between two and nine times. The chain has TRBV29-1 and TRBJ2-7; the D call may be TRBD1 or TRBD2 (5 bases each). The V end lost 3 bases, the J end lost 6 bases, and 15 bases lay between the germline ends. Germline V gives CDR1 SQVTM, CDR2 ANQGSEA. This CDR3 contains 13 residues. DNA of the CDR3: TGCAGCGTTGAGGGGCTAGGTGGGGGCGAGCAGTACTTC. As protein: CSVEGLGGGEQYF.

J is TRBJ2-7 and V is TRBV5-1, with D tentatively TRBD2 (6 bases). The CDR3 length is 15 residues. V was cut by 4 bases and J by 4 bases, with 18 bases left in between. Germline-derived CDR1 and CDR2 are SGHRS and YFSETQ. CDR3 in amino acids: CASSVGLRSFYEQYF. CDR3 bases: TGCGCCAGCAGCGTGGGACTGAGGTCGTTTTACGAGCAGTACTTC.

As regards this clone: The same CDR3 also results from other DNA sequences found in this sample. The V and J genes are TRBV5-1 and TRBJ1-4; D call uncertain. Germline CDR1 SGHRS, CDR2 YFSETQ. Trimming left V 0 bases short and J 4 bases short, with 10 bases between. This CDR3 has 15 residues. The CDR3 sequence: CASSLGTGSNEKLFF. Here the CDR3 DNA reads TGCGCCAGCAGCTTGGGTACGGGAAGTAATGAAAAACTGTTTTTT.

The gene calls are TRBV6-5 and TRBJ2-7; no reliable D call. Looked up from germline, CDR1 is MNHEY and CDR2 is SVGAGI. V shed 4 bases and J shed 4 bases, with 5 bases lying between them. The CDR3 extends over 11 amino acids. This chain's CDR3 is CASSSWYEQYF. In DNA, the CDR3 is TGTGCCAGCAGTTCCTGGTACGAGCAGTACTTC.

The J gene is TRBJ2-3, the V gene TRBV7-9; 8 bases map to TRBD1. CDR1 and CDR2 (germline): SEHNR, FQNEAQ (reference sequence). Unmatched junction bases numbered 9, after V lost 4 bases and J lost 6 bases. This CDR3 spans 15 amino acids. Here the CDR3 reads CASSSVTGVADTQYF. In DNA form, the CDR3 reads TGTGCCAGCAGCTCGGTGACAGGGGTGGCGGATACGCAGTATTTT.

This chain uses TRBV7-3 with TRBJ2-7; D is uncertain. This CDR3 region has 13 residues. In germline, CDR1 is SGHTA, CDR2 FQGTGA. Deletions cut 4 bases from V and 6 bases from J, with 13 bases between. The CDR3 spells CASSSFRQTEQYF. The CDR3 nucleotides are TGTGCCAGCAGCTCCTTTAGGCAGACCGAGCAGTACTTC.

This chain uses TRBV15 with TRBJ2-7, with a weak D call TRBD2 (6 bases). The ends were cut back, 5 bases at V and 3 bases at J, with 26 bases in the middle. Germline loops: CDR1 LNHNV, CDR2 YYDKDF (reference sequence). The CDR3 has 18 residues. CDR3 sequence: CATSPRAGGSTRFYEQYF. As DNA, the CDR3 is TGTGCCACCAGCCCCCGGGCCGGGGGTTCCACCCGCTTCTACGAGCAGTACTTC.

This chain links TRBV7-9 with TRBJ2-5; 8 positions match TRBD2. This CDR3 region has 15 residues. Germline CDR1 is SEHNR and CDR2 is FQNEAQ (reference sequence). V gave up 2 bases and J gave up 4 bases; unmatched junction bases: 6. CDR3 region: CASSLFGGGPETQYF. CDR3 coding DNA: TGTGCCAGCAGCTTATTCGGCGGGGGGCCAGAGACCCAGTACTTC. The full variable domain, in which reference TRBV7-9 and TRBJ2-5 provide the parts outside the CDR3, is DTGVSQNPRHKITKRGQNVTFRCDPISEHNRLYWYRQTLGQGPEFLTYFQNEAQLEKSRLLSDRFSAERPKGSFSTLEIQRTEQGDSAMYLCASSLFGGGPETQYFGPGTRLLVL.

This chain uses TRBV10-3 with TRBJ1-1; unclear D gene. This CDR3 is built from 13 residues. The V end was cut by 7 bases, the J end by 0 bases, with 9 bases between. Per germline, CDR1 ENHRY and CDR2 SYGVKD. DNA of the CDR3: TGTGCCATCAAGGGTCCCATGAACACTGAAGCTTTCTTT. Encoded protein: CAIKGPMNTEAFF.

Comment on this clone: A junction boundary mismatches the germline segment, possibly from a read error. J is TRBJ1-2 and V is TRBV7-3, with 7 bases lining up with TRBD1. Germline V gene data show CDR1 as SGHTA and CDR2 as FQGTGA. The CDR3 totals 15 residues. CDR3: CASSVTGEGTYGYTF. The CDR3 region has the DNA TGTGCCAGCAGCGTAACAGGGGAAGGTACCTATGGCTACACCTTC. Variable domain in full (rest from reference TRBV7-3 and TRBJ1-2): GAGVSQTPSNKVTEKGKYVELRCDPISGHTALYWYRQSLGQGPEFLIYFQGTGAADDSGLPNDRFFAVRPEGSVSTLKIQRTERGDSAVYLCASSVTGEGTYGYTFGSGTRLTVV.

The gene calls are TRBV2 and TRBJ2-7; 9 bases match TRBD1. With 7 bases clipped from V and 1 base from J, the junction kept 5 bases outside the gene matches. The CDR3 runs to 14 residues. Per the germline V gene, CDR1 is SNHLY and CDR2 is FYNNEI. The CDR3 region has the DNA TGTGCCAGCAAGACAGGGGGTTTTTCCTACGAGCAGTACTTC. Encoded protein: CASKTGGFSYEQYF.

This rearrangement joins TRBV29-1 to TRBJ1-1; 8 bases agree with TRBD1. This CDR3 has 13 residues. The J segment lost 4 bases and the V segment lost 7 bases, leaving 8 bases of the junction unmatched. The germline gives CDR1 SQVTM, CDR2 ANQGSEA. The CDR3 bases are TGCAGCGCCGGACAGGGCGGCGGCACTGAAGCTTTCTTT. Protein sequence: CSAGQGGGTEAFF.

The CDR3 spells CASSPGARDHGYTF. In DNA, the CDR3 is TGTGCCAGCAGCCCAGGGGCGAGGGACCATGGCTACACCTTC. The V and J genes are TRBV7-9 and TRBJ1-2; perhaps TRBD1 as D (6 bases). V lost 5 bases, J lost 6 bases, and 16 bases lay in between. Germline V gene sequence: CDR1 SEHNR, CDR2 FQNEAQ (reference sequence). CDR3 length: 14 amino acids. Filled out from reference TRBV7-9 and TRBJ1-2, the complete variable domain reads DTGVSQNPRHKITKRGQNVTFRCDPISEHNRLYWYRQTLGQGPEFLTYFQNEAQLEKSRLLSDRFSAERPKGSFSTLEIQRTEQGDSAMYLCASSPGARDHGYTFGSGTRLTVV.

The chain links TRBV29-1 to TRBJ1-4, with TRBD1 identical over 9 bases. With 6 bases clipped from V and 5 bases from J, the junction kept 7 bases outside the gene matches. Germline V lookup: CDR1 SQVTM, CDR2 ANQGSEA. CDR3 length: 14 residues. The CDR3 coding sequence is TGCAGCGTATTTGTTGGGACAGGGAATGAAAAACTGTTTTTT. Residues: CSVFVGTGNEKLFF.

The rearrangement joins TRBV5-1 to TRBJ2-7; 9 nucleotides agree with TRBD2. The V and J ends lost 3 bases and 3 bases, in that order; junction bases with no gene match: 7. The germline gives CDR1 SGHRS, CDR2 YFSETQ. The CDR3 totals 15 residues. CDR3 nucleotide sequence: TGCGCCAGCAGCTCCACTAGCGGGCCATTCTACGAGCAGTACTTC. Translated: CASSSTSGPFYEQYF.

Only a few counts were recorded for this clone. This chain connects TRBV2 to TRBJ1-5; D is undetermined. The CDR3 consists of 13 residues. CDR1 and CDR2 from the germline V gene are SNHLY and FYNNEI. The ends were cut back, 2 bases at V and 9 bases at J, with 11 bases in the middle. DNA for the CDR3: TGTGCCAGCAGTGAATCCGAGGGAGGGCCCCAGCATTTT. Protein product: CASSESEGGPQHF.

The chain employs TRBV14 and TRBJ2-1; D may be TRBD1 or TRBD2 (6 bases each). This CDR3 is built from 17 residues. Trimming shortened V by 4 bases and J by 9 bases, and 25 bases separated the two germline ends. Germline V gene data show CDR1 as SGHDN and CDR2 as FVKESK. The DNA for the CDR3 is TGTGCCAGCAGCCCGCATTTGGGCACTGCACGGGGGCGTGAGCAGTTCTTC. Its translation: CASSPHLGTARGREQFF.

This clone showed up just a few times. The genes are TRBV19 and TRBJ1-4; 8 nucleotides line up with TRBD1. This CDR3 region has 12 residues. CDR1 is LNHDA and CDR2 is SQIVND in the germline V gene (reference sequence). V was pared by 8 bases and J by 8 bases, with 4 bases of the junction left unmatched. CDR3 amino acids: CASGQGLEKLFF. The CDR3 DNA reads TGTGCCAGTGGACAGGGTTTAGAAAAACTGTTTTTT.

The CDR3 spells CASHYTPGTAYGYTF. CDR3 sequence (DNA): TGTGCCAGTCACTACACCCCGGGGACCGCCTATGGCTACACCTTC. The genes are TRBV19 and TRBJ1-2; tentative D call: TRBD1 (5 bases). Germline loops: CDR1 LNHDA, CDR2 SQIVND (reference sequence). The CDR3 spans 15 residues. Between the trimmed V and J ends, which lost 8 bases and 4 bases, there was a span of 20 bases.

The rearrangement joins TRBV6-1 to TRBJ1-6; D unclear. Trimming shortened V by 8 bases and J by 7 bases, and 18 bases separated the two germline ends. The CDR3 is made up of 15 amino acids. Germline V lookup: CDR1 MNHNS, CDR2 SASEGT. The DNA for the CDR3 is TGTGCCAGCCGACTCCCCCTGAGTATAAATTCACCCCTCCACTTT. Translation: CASRLPLSINSPLHF.

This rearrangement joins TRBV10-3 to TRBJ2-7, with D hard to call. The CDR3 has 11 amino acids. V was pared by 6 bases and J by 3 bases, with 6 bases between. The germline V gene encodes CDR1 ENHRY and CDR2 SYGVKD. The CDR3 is CAISPNYEQYF. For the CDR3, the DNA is TGTGCCATCAGCCCCAACTACGAGCAGTACTTC.

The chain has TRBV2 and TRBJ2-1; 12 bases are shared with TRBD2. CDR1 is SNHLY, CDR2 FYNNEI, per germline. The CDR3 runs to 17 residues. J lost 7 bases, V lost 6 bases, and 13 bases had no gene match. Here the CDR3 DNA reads TGTGCCAGCAGCCCTATCAGGGGACTAGCGGGTCCTAATGAGCAGTTCTTC. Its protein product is CASSPIRGLAGPNEQFF.